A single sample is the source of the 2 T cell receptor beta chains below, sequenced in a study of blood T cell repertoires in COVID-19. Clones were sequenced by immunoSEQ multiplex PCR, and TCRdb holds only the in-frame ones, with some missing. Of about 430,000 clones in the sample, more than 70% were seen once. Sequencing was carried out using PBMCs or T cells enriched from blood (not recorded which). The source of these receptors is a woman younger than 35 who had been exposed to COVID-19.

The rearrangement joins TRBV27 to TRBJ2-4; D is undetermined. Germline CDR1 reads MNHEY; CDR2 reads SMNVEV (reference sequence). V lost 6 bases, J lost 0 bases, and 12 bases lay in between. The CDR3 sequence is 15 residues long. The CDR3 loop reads CASSPPGVAKNIQYF. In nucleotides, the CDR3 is TGTGCCAGCAGCCCCCCCGGTGTAGCCAAAAACATTCAGTACTTC.

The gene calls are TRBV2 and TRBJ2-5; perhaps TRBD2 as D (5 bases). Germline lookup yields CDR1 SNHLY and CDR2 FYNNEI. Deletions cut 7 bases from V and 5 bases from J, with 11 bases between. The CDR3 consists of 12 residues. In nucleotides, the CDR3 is TGTGCCAGCAACCCACTAGAGGAGACCCAGTACTTC. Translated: CASNPLEETQYF.